One and the same sample provided the 17 T cell receptor beta chains below, sequenced in a study of shared clonotypes between healthy human individuals. Cells designated naive CD8 were CD45RO-negative and were positively selected for CCR7, with terminally differentiated effector memory CD45RA+ cells excluded. Some clones are missing from TCRdb's copy, which holds only in-frame ones; the method was immunoSEQ multiplex PCR. In the table there are 500,000 to 700,000 clones, roughly 95% of which are singletons. The specimen was naive CD8+ T cells sorted from blood. The receptor source for this set is a woman in her 30s in good health.

This sequence joins TRBV2 and TRBJ1-4; TRBD1 agrees at 7 bases. The junction had 9 bases not matched to a gene; V was cut back by 8 bases and J by 0 bases. CDR1 is SNHLY, CDR2 FYNNEI, per germline. This CDR3 is built from 16 residues. The CDR3 protein is CASWDSLMSTNEKLFF. The CDR3 region has the DNA TGTGCCAGCTGGGACAGCCTAATGTCAACTAATGAAAAACTGTTTTTT.

The J gene is TRBJ2-3, the V gene TRBV7-3, with TRBD1 matching over 8 bases. CDR3 length: 16 amino acids. CDR1 is SGHTA, CDR2 FQGTGA, per germline. The ends lost 0 bases at V and 0 bases at J; junction bases unmatched: 2. CDR3 protein: CASSLTGDRSTDTQYF. CDR3 sequence (DNA): TGTGCCAGCAGCTTAACTGGGGACAGGAGCACAGATACGCAGTATTTT.

J is TRBJ2-4 and V is TRBV9; 8 nucleotides match TRBD2. The CDR3 is 19 amino acids. Germline V gives CDR1 SGDLS, CDR2 YYNGEE. V dropped 7 bases and J dropped 3; count of bases not matched to a gene: 21. CDR3 nucleotide sequence: TGTGCCAGCTTTTCCCCCCCGGGGGAGCGGGAGTTGGGCAAAAACATTCAGTACTTC. Amino acids: CASFSPPGERELGKNIQYF.

J is TRBJ1-3 and V is TRBV4-1, with D perhaps TRBD1 (5 bases). V shed 3 bases and J shed 7 bases, with 13 bases lying between them. This CDR3 has 14 residues. The germline V gene has CDR1 MGHRA and CDR2 YSYEKL. CDR3 loop: CASSQGGRWNTIYF. CDR3 nucleotides: TGCGCCAGCAGCCAGGGGGGAAGGTGGAACACCATATATTTT.

J is TRBJ2-1 and V is TRBV27; 12 bases fit TRBD1. Trimming removed 5 bases from V and 2 bases from J; junction bases left unmatched: 4. CDR1 is MNHEY and CDR2 is SMNVEV in the germline V gene (reference sequence). The CDR3 has 16 amino acids. In DNA form, the CDR3 reads TGTGCCAGCAGTCCGGGGACAGGGGGCACCTACAATGAGCAGTTCTTC. Translating it yields CASSPGTGGTYNEQFF.

A single count supports this clone. The rearrangement uses TRBV15 and TRBJ2-3; weak D call: TRBD2 (5 bases). CDR1 is LNHNV and CDR2 is YYDKDF in the germline V gene (reference sequence). The CDR3 length is 15 residues. The V gene lost 4 bases and the J gene lost 0 bases, with 11 bases spanning the gap. The CDR3 spells CATSMGGRSTDTQYF. The DNA of the CDR3 is TGTGCCACCAGCATGGGTGGGAGAAGCACAGATACGCAGTATTTT.

The chain carries TRBV27 and TRBJ2-7, with D tentatively TRBD2 (5 bases). Germline V gives CDR1 MNHEY, CDR2 SMNVEV (reference sequence). The CDR3 extends over 14 amino acids. Trimming shortened V by 2 bases and J by 1 base, and 9 bases separated the two germline ends. CDR3 loop: CASSLSERSYEQYF. CDR3 nucleotide sequence: TGTGCCAGCAGTTTAAGCGAGCGGTCCTACGAGCAGTACTTC.

The chain's CDR3 is CASSLGTGQTYEQYF. In nucleotides, the CDR3 is TGTGCCAGCAGTCTAGGGACAGGACAAACCTACGAGCAGTACTTC. V is TRBV11-2 and J is TRBJ2-7; 8 nucleotides line up with TRBD1. This CDR3 is built from 15 residues. Germline CDR1 and CDR2: SGHAT and FQNNGV. V shed 6 bases, J shed 2 bases, and the junction held 9 bases outside the gene matches.

The chain links TRBV5-4 to TRBJ2-6; TRBD1 might be the D (5 bases). Trimming left V 2 bases short and J 0 bases short, with 12 bases between. This CDR3 has 17 amino acids. In germline, CDR1 is SGHNT, CDR2 YYREEE (reference sequence). The CDR3 bases are TGTGCCAGCAGCTTACCCTTACAGGACTCTGGGGCCAACGTCCTGACTTTC. Translation: CASSLPLQDSGANVLTF.

The gene calls are TRBV20-1 and TRBJ2-7, with D hard to call. V lost 1 base, J lost 6 bases, and 7 bases lay in between. There are 11 residues in the CDR3. Per the germline V gene, CDR1 is DFQATT and CDR2 is SNEGSKA (reference sequence). Here the CDR3 DNA reads TGCAGTGCTAGAGTCGTGTTCGAGCAGTACTTC. This gives the protein CSARVVFEQYF.

The V call is TRBV7-9, the J call TRBJ2-1; 10 nucleotides line up with TRBD2. Germline CDR1 and CDR2: SEHNR and FQNEAQ (reference sequence). This CDR3 contains 18 residues. V lost 1 base and J lost 8; bases outside the gene matches: 14. CDR3 bases: TGTGCCAGCAGCTTAGTTGTTAGCGGGAGGCCGAGTTTCGATGAGCAGTTCTTC. Amino acids: CASSLVVSGRPSFDEQFF. The full variable domain, completed using reference TRBV7-9 and TRBJ2-1, is DTGVSQNPRHKITKRGQNVTFRCDPISEHNRLYWYRQTLGQGPEFLTYFQNEAQLEKSRLLSDRFSAERPKGSFSTLEIQRTEQGDSAMYLCASSLVVSGRPSFDEQFFGPGTRLTVL.

The chain employs TRBV18 and TRBJ2-7; 7 nucleotides match TRBD1. The CDR3 totals 17 residues. Trimming took 3 bases from V and 5 from J; bases not matched to a gene: 16. Germline-derived CDR1 and CDR2 are KGHSH and LQKENI. The CDR3, as DNA: TGTGCCAGCTCACCGACCAGGGGGACGGAGCTTTCGGACGAGCAGTACTTC. It yields the protein CASSPTRGTELSDEQYF.

This sequence joins TRBV20-1 and TRBJ1-5; D gene ambiguous. Trimming pared 3 bases from V and 6 bases from J, leaving 6 bases between. This CDR3 comprises 11 residues. The germline CDR1 and CDR2 sequences are DFQATT and SNEGSKA (reference sequence). The CDR3 loop is CSASSSQPQHF. The DNA for the CDR3 is TGCAGTGCTAGTTCGAGTCAGCCCCAGCATTTT.

J is TRBJ2-7 and V is TRBV5-6; TRBD2 matches 9 bases. This CDR3 has 16 amino acids. The germline V gene has CDR1 SGHDT and CDR2 YYEEEE. Trimming at V came to 4 bases and at J to 4 bases, leaving 12 bases not matched to a gene. The DNA of the CDR3 is TGTGCCAGCAGCCCCTTCCGTAGCGGGAGTCTTTACGAGCAGTACTTC. Amino acids: CASSPFRSGSLYEQYF.

The J gene is TRBJ1-5, the V gene TRBV4-1; possible D gene TRBD1, 6 bases. Per the germline V gene, CDR1 is MGHRA and CDR2 is YSYEKL. This CDR3 spans 15 amino acids. V was trimmed by 1 base and J by 16 bases, leaving 23 bases between them. This CDR3 reads CASSQVVGGPLTRHF. The DNA of the CDR3 is TGCGCCAGCAGCCAAGTCGTAGGGGGTCCCCTCACCCGTCATTTT.

This CDR3 is CASRGSSSYEQYF. As DNA, the CDR3 is TGCGCCAGCAGAGGGTCGAGCTCCTACGAGCAGTACTTC. The V call is TRBV4-1, the J call TRBJ2-7; D unclear. Germline V gene lookup returns CDR1 MGHRA and CDR2 YSYEKL. This CDR3 spans 13 amino acids. V gave up 6 bases and J gave up 0 bases, with 9 bases separating them.

A remark on this clone: Different DNA sequences within this sample yield the same CDR3. The chain carries TRBV19 and TRBJ1-5; D may be TRBD1 (5 bases). The V gene lost 3 bases and the J gene lost 7 bases, with 7 bases spanning the gap. The germline V gene encodes CDR1 LNHDA and CDR2 SQIVND (reference sequence). The length of the CDR3 is 12 residues. In DNA, the CDR3 is TGTGCCAGTAGTATGGGACTACAGCCCCAGCATTTT. Translated, it gives CASSMGLQPQHF.